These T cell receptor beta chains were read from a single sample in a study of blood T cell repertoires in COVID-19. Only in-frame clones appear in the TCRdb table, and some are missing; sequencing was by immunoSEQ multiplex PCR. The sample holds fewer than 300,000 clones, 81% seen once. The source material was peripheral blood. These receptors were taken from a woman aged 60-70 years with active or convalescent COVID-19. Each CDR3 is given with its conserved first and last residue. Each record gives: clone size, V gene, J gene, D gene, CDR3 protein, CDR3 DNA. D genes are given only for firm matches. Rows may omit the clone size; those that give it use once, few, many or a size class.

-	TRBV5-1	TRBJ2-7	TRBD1	CASSLTGTGVYEQYF	TGCGCCAGCAGCTTAACCGGGACAGGGGTCTACGAGCAGTACTTC
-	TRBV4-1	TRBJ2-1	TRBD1	CASSRGQYNEQFF	TGCGCCAGCAGCCGGGGACAGTACAATGAGCAGTTCTTC
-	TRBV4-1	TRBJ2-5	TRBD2	CASSPLAGAETQYF	TGCGCCAGCAGCCCCTTAGCGGGGGCCGAGACCCAGTACTTC
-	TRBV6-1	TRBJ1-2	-	CASGDGYGYTF	TGTGCCAGCGGTGACGGCTATGGCTACACCTTC
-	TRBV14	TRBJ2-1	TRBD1	CASSRRTGAYNEQFF	TGTGCCAGCAGCAGACGGACAGGGGCATACAATGAGCAGTTCTTC
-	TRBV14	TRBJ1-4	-	CASSQGREKLFF	TGTGCCAGCAGCCAAGGGAGGGAAAAACTGTTTTTT
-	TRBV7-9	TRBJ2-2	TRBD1	CASSLKQGKGEGTGELFF	TGTGCCAGCAGCTTAAAACAGGGGAAGGGAGAGGGCACCGGGGAGCTGTTTTTT
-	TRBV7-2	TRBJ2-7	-	CASSLDQADSYEQYF	TGTGCCAGCAGCTTAGACCAAGCGGACTCCTACGAGCAGTACTTC
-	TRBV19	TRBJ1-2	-	CASSISGTTYGYTF	TGTGCCAGTAGTATTAGTGGGACAACCTATGGCTACACCTTC
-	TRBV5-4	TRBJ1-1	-	CASSLQVMNTEAFF	TGTGCCAGCAGCTTACAAGTCATGAACACTGAAGCTTTCTTT
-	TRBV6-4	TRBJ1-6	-	CASSASGGPLHF	TGTGCCAGCAGTGCTTCGGGTGGGCCCCTCCACTTT
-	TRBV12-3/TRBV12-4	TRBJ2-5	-	CASSRDQETQYF	TGTGCCAGCAGCCGCGATCAAGAGACCCAGTACTTC
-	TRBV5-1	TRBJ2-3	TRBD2	CASSLGRGFPDTQYF	TGCGCCAGCAGCTTGGGGCGGGGGTTCCCAGATACGCAGTATTTT
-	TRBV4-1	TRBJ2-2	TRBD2	CASSQDHGGGAYTGELFF	TGCGCCAGCAGCCAAGATCACGGCGGGGGGGCTTACACCGGGGAGCTGTTTTTT
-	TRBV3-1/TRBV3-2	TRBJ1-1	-	CASSQVRNTEAFF	TGTGCCAGCAGCCAAGTGCGTAACACTGAAGCTTTCTTT
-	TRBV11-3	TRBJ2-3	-	CASSLDGDTQYF	TGTGCCAGCAGCTTAGACGGGGATACGCAGTATTTT
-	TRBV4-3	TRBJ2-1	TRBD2	CASTGRGGSIYNEQFF	TGCGCCAGCACTGGGCGGGGGGGCAGTATATACAATGAGCAGTTCTTC
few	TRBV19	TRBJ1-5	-	CASSIGGQPQHF	TGTGCCAGTAGTATAGGCGGTCAGCCCCAGCATTTT
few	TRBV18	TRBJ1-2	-	CASSPGLGQNYGYTF	TGTGCCAGCTCACCAGGTCTTGGGCAGAACTATGGCTACACCTTC
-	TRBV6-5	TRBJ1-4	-	CASSYSGVKNEKLFF	TGTGCCAGCAGTTACTCCGGGGTCAAAAATGAAAAACTGTTTTTT
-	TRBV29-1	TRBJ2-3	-	CSATPPLGHTDTQYF	TGCAGCGCCACCCCCCCCTTGGGACACACAGATACGCAGTATTTT
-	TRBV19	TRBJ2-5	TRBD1	CASSRDSQETQYF	TGTGCCAGTAGTCGGGACAGCCAAGAGACCCAGTACTTC
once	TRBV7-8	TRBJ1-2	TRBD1	CASSLGGGTGGGYTF	TGTGCCAGCAGCTTAGGAGGAGGGACAGGTGGGGGCTACACCTTC
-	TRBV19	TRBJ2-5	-	CASSMGRGSETQYF	TGTGCCAGTAGTATGGGCAGGGGTTCAGAGACCCAGTACTTC
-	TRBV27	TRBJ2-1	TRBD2	CASSGSGTSGGSQFF	TGTGCCAGCAGTGGTTCCGGGACTAGCGGGGGTAGTCAGTTCTTC
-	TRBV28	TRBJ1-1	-	CASSLNRAEAFF	TGTGCCAGCAGTTTGAACAGGGCCGAAGCTTTCTTT
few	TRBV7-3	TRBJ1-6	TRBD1	CASSPPRQGRNSPLHF	TGTGCCAGCAGCCCCCCTCGACAGGGACGGAATTCACCCCTCCACTTT
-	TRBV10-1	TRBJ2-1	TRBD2	CASSDLRFSGGTYNEQFF	TGCGCCAGCAGTGACCTTAGATTTAGCGGGGGGACCTACAATGAGCAGTTCTTC
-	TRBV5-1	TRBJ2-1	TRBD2	CASSSSGGEQFF	TGCGCCAGCAGCTCTAGCGGGGGGGAGCAGTTCTTC
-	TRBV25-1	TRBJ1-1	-	CASSGPTGNTEAFF	TGTGCCAGCAGTGGCCCGACAGGGAACACTGAAGCTTTCTTT
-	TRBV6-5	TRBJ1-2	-	CASIFGYGYTF	TGTGCCAGCATCTTCGGCTATGGCTACACCTTC